Sequencing of this TCR beta chain was carried out in a study of cytomegalovirus exposure and HLA in healthy donors. Study-level results: Sequencing likely generated an artifact that appeared as a cluster of highly shared sequence variants. TCR beta V- and J-gene trimming, according to a later analysis, was linked to a missense DCLRE1C variant. Prior analysis indicated that the majority of TCR beta V segments exhibited productivity approximately 90% or approximately 30% of the time. A later examination showed that TCR association rates differed by HLA locus, with DRB1 most and HLA-C fewest.

Primers: 60 Vbeta forward and 13 Jbeta reverse. Assay: immunoSEQ multiplex PCR; the TCRdb copy retains only in-frame clones and omits some. The table has over 150,000 clones, approximately 83% seen once. Germline CDR1 and CDR2: SEHNR and FQNEAQ (reference sequence). The CDR3 runs to 16 residues. The ends were cut back, 8 bases at V and 0 bases at J, with 17 bases in the middle. To note about this clone: The antigen is undetermined.

The sequenced sample consisted of PBMCs. This TCR was recovered from a boy younger than 10 in good health and CMV-seronegative. The chain employs TRBV7-9 and TRBJ2-1; D unresolved. Here the CDR3 reads CASASSDYLSYNEQFF. The CDR3 DNA reads as TGTGCCAGCGCCAGTTCCGATTACCTCTCCTACAATGAGCAGTTCTTC.